Each of the 26 T cell receptor beta chains below was sequenced from the same sample in a study of CD8 T cells in Susac syndrome (dated by TCRdb to about 2019). Libraries came from the immunoSEQ multiplex PCR assay. RNA was extracted using the RNeasy kit, and about 0.5 to 1 microgram was reverse transcribed with random hexamers. TCRdb reprocessed the public reads (quality trimming at Q25 with fastp, clone calling with MiXCR) and kept in-frame beta chains. Rows are unified per CDR3 protein, each entry keeping the most common DNA and genes. For this sample there are fewer than 350,000 distinct CDR3 sequences; approximately 85% appear just once. The top ten clonotypes cover 0.2% to 0.25% of the sample. What was sequenced was CD8+ T cells from PBMCs. The origin of the receptors is a human donor with multiple sclerosis.

The CDR3 DNA sequence: TGTGCCAGCAGTGTCCTAGCGGGAGGGCCAGGCGGCACAGATACGCAGTATTTT. Translation gives CASSVLAGGPGGTDTQYF. The chain joins TRBV28 to TRBJ2-3; 12 nucleotides agree with TRBD2. With 5 bases clipped from V and 1 base from J, the junction kept 10 bases outside the gene matches. The germline V gene has CDR1 MDHEN and CDR2 SYDVKM. This CDR3 contains 18 residues.

The rearrangement uses TRBV9 and TRBJ1-5, with 8 positions matching TRBD1. The CDR3 length is 14 residues. Germline V gene sequence: CDR1 SGDLS, CDR2 YYNGEE. The ends lost 4 bases at V and 6 bases at J; junction bases unmatched: 6. CDR3 sequence reads: CASSRGQVAQPQHF. The CDR3 DNA sequence: TGTGCCAGCAGCCGGGGACAGGTCGCTCAGCCCCAGCATTTT.

This sequence joins TRBV6-2 or TRBV6-3 and TRBJ2-7; D might be TRBD2 (6 bases). The CDR3 is 14 amino acids. Germline loops: CDR1 MNHEY, CDR2 SVGEGT. V dropped 8 bases and J dropped 3 bases, with 17 bases sitting between them. The CDR3 nucleotides read TGTGCCAGCGGGGGTCATAGCGGATTCTACGAGCAGTACTTC. Protein: CASGGHSGFYEQYF.

The chain carries TRBV27 and TRBJ2-7, with D tentatively TRBD1 (5 bases). Germline assignment: CDR1 MNHEY and CDR2 SMNVEV (reference sequence). CDR3 length: 13 residues. The V end was cut by 6 bases, the J end by 3 bases, with 12 bases between. The CDR3 DNA sequence: TGTGCCAGCAGGAAGAGGACATTCTACGAGCAGTACTTC. As protein: CASRKRTFYEQYF.

This clonotype was detected only once. The CDR3 spells CASSPGTFDNEQFF. DNA of the CDR3: TGTGCCAGCAGCCCCGGGACTTTTGACAATGAGCAGTTCTTC. The chain employs TRBV5-4 and TRBJ2-1; D is possibly TRBD2 (6 bases). Germline V gene lookup returns CDR1 SGHNT and CDR2 YYREEE (reference sequence). The CDR3 is 14 amino acids. The V gene lost 4 bases and the J gene lost 5 bases, with 13 bases spanning the gap.

The J gene is TRBJ1-2, the V gene TRBV4-3, with D uncertain. The CDR3 covers 14 residues. The germline CDR1 and CDR2 sequences are LGHNA and YSLEER. The V gene lost 4 bases and the J gene lost 5 bases, with 14 bases spanning the gap. CDR3 loop: CASSPGRAQYGYTF. In nucleotides, the CDR3 is TGCGCCAGCAGCCCCGGACGGGCTCAATATGGCTACACCTTC.

This clonotype appeared a single time. The rearrangement uses TRBV7-9 and TRBJ1-1; D is unclear. Trimming left V 0 bases short and J 7 bases short, with 6 bases between. Germline CDR1 SEHNR, CDR2 FQNEAQ (reference sequence). The CDR3 is 12 amino acids. CDR3 amino acids: CASSLASLEAFF. CDR3 nucleotide sequence: TGTGCCAGCAGCTTAGCCAGTCTTGAAGCTTTCTTT.

This chain links TRBV30 with TRBJ2-7; D unclear. The CDR3 spans 11 residues. Germline values: CDR1 GTSNPN, CDR2 SVGIG (reference sequence). Trimming shortened V by 5 bases and J by 6 bases, and 11 bases separated the two germline ends. In DNA, the CDR3 is TGTGCCTGGTCTGTGGTGGGCGAGCAGTACTTC. Residues: CAWSVVGEQYF.

The chain employs TRBV20-1 and TRBJ2-1; a weak D match, TRBD2 (7 bases). Per germline, CDR1 DFQATT and CDR2 SNEGSKA (reference sequence). The CDR3 loop spans 16 amino acids. V was cut by 0 bases and J by 6 bases, with 18 bases left in between. CDR3 sequence reads: CSARDGGGRAPNEQFF. The CDR3 nucleotides are TGCAGTGCTAGAGACGGAGGGGGGAGGGCCCCCAATGAGCAGTTCTTC.

Only one count was recorded for this clonotype. The chain links TRBV12-3 or TRBV12-4 to TRBJ2-2; D ambiguous. V lost 5 bases to trimming and J lost 7 bases, with 14 bases between them. The CDR3 contains 14 residues. CDR3 residues: CASSPPLYSGELFF. For the CDR3, the DNA is TGTGCCAGCAGTCCCCCTCTCTATAGCGGGGAGCTGTTTTTT.

The J gene is TRBJ1-5, the V gene TRBV28, with TRBD1 identical over 8 bases. V lost 2 bases and J lost 1; bases outside the gene matches: 10. The germline V gene has CDR1 MDHEN and CDR2 SYDVKM. The CDR3 spans 18 residues. The CDR3 loop is CASSLPRSDRESNQPQHF. Here the CDR3 DNA reads TGTGCCAGCAGTTTACCTAGATCGGACAGGGAGAGCAATCAGCCCCAGCATTTT.

The chain carries TRBV9 and TRBJ2-2, with D unresolved. CDR1 is SGDLS and CDR2 is YYNGEE in the germline V gene. The V gene lost 7 bases and the J gene lost 2 bases, with 3 bases spanning the gap. CDR3 size: 11 residues. Here the CDR3 reads CASGNTGELFF. The CDR3 nucleotides read TGTGCCAGCGGAAACACCGGGGAGCTGTTTTTT.

V usage is TRBV7-8 and J usage is TRBJ1-1, with D unclear. With 2 bases removed from V and 0 bases from J, the gap between germline ends came to 10 bases. Germline V CDR1 and CDR2: SGHVS, FQNEAQ. The CDR3 consists of 15 residues. CDR3: CASSLTNTLNTEAFF. The CDR3 DNA follows: TGTGCCAGCAGCTTAACGAACACCCTGAACACTGAAGCTTTCTTT.

The J gene is TRBJ2-7, the V gene TRBV5-4, with TRBD1 as a possible D gene (6 bases). V lost 1 base, J lost 0 bases, and 11 bases lay in between. CDR3 length: 15 amino acids. Germline V lookup: CDR1 SGHNT, CDR2 YYREEE (reference sequence). CDR3 loop: CASSLWARGSYEQYF. The CDR3 region has the DNA TGTGCCAGCAGCTTGTGGGCCAGGGGCTCCTACGAGCAGTACTTC.

The V and J genes are TRBV7-6 and TRBJ2-7; TRBD2 is a possible D gene (5 bases). In germline, CDR1 is SGHVS, CDR2 FNYEAQ. Trimming shortened V by 5 bases and J by 2 bases, and 10 bases separated the two germline ends. The CDR3 is made up of 13 amino acids. The CDR3, as DNA: TGTGCCAGCAGCCCTCCCGGGACCTACGAGCAGTACTTC. It is translated as CASSPPGTYEQYF.

This chain connects TRBV27 to TRBJ2-6; D is ambiguous. Germline loops: CDR1 MNHEY, CDR2 SMNVEV (reference sequence). V lost 8 bases and J 2 bases, leaving 10 bases between the germline ends. There are 14 residues in the CDR3. The CDR3 DNA is TGTGCCAGCTCCCCCAGACCTGGGGCCAACGTCCTGACTTTC. Its protein is CASSPRPGANVLTF.

This clonotype was detected only once. The chain uses TRBV27 and TRBJ2-7; 10 bases line up with TRBD2. The CDR3 is made up of 15 amino acids. CDR1 is MNHEY, CDR2 SMNVEV, per germline (reference sequence). The junction had 1 base not matched to a gene; V was cut back by 0 bases and J by 2 bases. The CDR3 loop is CASSLSAGGTYEQYF. DNA of the CDR3: TGTGCCAGCAGTTTATCAGCGGGAGGGACCTACGAGCAGTACTTC.

This clonotype appeared a few times. This chain connects TRBV7-9 to TRBJ2-3; TRBD2 might be the D (5 bases). The length of the CDR3 is 15 residues. Trimming stripped 5 bases from V and 6 bases from J, with 18 bases between. Germline V gene lookup returns CDR1 SEHNR and CDR2 FQNEAQ (reference sequence). In DNA form, the CDR3 reads TGTGCCAGCAGCCTCGGGATCCCGAGAACCGATACGCAGTATTTT. It is translated as CASSLGIPRTDTQYF.

As concerns this clonotype: At one end, the junction sequence differs from germline, possibly due to a read error. V is TRBV27 and J is TRBJ2-1; 8 nucleotides line up with TRBD2. In germline, CDR1 is MNHEY, CDR2 SMNVEV (reference sequence). This CDR3 contains 14 residues. The CDR3 region has the DNA TGTGCCAGCAGTTCCCCGGGACTAGGAGAAAAAGAGTCCTTC. Translation: CASSSPGLGEKESF.

This chain connects TRBV5-1 to TRBJ2-7; 9 bases map to TRBD1. J was trimmed by 4 bases and V by 4 bases; bases with no gene match: 12. Germline V gene lookup returns CDR1 SGHRS and CDR2 YFSETQ. The CDR3 has 16 amino acids. This CDR3 reads CASSGGTGPQSYEQYF. The CDR3 bases are TGCGCCAGCAGCGGAGGGACAGGGCCTCAGAGTTACGAGCAGTACTTC.

This clonotype was seen a single time. This chain links TRBV12-5 with TRBJ2-3; tentative D call: TRBD1 (5 bases). With 8 bases removed from V and 8 bases from J, the gap between germline ends came to 11 bases. Germline CDR1 is LGHNT and CDR2 is FRNRAP. CDR3 length equals 11 residues. CDR3 residues: CASSRGSTQYF. The CDR3 DNA reads TGTGCTAGTTCTAGGGGTTCTACGCAGTATTTT.

The V gene is TRBV30, the J gene TRBJ1-2; D is unclear. The CDR3 extends over 11 amino acids. Germline loops: CDR1 GTSNPN, CDR2 SVGIG (reference sequence). Trimming took off 0 bases at V and 4 bases at J, with 3 bases between the two ends. Here the CDR3 reads CAWSVSYGYTF. As DNA, the CDR3 is TGTGCCTGGAGTGTATCCTATGGCTACACCTTC.

CDR3 loop: CASSCLGPGGMDTGELFF. In DNA form, the CDR3 reads TGTGCCAGCAGCTGCTTGGGTCCAGGGGGCATGGACACCGGGGAGCTGTTTTTT. The chain uses TRBV5-6 and TRBJ2-2; 8 bases match TRBD1. The CDR3 extends over 18 amino acids. J lost 3 bases, V lost 3 bases, and 13 bases had no gene match. From germline, CDR1 is SGHDT and CDR2 YYEEEE.

This clonotype was seen just once. The chain uses TRBV4-2 and TRBJ2-7; D possibly corresponds to TRBD2 (6 bases). This CDR3 has 15 amino acids. Between the trimmed V and J ends, which lost 1 base and 3 bases, there was a span of 13 bases. Germline V gene data show CDR1 as LGHNA and CDR2 as YNFKEQ. The CDR3 DNA reads TGTGCCAGCAGCCAAGTCCCCGGAGGGAACTACGAGCAGTACTTC. It is translated as CASSQVPGGNYEQYF.

CDR3 in amino acids: CASTPSGGYNEQFF. CDR3 DNA sequence: TGCGCCAGCACCCCTAGCGGGGGCTACAATGAGCAGTTCTTC. The V call is TRBV5-1, the J call TRBJ2-1; 10 bases line up with TRBD2. Germline V gene data show CDR1 as SGHRS and CDR2 as YFSETQ. Trimming removed 6 bases from V and 3 bases from J; junction bases left unmatched: 3. The CDR3 loop spans 14 amino acids.

The chain couples TRBV13 to TRBJ2-3; 8 bases align to TRBD2. V gave up 2 bases and J gave up 4 bases; unmatched junction bases: 5. Germline V CDR1 and CDR2: PRHDT, FYEKMQ (reference sequence). The CDR3 sequence is 15 residues long. DNA for the CDR3: TGTGCCAGCAGCTTAAGGCGGGAGGTCCCAGATACGCAGTATTTT. This gives the protein CASSLRREVPDTQYF.